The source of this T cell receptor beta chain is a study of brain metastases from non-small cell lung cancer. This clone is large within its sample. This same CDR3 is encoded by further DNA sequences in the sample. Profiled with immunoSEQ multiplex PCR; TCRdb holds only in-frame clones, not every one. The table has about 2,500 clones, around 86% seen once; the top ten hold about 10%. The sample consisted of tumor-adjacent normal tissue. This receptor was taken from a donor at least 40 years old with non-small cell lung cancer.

CDR3 DNA: TGTGCCAGCAGCGTTACTAGCTTCCATGAGCAGTTCTTC. Protein sequence: CASSVTSFHEQFF. The chain couples TRBV9 to TRBJ2-1; maybe TRBD2 (6 bases). Germline lookup yields CDR1 SGDLS and CDR2 YYNGEE. CDR3 length equals 13 residues. V was cut by 2 bases and J by 8 bases, with 11 bases left in between.